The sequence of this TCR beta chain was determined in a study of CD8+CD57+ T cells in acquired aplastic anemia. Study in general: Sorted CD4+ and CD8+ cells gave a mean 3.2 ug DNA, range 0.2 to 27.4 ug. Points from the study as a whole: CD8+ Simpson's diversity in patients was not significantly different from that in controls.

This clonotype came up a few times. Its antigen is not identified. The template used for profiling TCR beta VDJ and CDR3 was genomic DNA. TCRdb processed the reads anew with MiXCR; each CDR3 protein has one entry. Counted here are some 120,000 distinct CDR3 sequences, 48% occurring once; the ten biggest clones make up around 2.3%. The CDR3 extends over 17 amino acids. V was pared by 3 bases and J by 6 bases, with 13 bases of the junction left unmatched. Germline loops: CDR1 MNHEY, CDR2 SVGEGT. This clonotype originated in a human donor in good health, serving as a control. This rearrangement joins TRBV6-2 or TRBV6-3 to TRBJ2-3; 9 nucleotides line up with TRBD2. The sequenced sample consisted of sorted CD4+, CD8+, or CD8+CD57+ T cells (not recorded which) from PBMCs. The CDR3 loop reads CASSYFGAGGQQDTQYF. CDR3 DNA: TGTGCCAGCAGTTATTTTGGAGCGGGGGGCCAGCAGGATACGCAGTATTTT.